This T cell receptor (beta chain) was recovered during a study of T cell responses to AZD1222 COVID-19 vaccine. Study findings and constraints: Spike as a whole was targeted by vaccine-associated CD4 TCRs, dominant at 160-218 and 743-854. Females made up more of the donors, who were largely white British, and clonal diversity may have come out too low. Baseline seropositives among AZD1222 recipients totaled only 6 or 7.

Trimming left V 2 bases short and J 5 bases short, with 13 bases between. Germline V gives CDR1 MNHEY, CDR2 SVGEGT. The CDR3 runs 15 residues. TCRdb's copy holds only in-frame clones and misses some; the assay was immunoSEQ multiplex PCR. This table holds about 190,000 clones, over 75% found once. This clone was observed once. Its antigen is undetermined. The input for sequencing was peripheral blood, taken on day 0 of AZD1222 vaccination. The sequence came from an adult in good health. The rearrangement joins TRBV6-2 or TRBV6-3 to TRBJ1-5; possibly TRBD1 for D (6 bases). CDR3 DNA sequence: TGTGCCAGCAGTTACCTAGGGGGTCCCGATCAGCCCCAGCATTTT. Translated, it gives CASSYLGGPDQPQHF.